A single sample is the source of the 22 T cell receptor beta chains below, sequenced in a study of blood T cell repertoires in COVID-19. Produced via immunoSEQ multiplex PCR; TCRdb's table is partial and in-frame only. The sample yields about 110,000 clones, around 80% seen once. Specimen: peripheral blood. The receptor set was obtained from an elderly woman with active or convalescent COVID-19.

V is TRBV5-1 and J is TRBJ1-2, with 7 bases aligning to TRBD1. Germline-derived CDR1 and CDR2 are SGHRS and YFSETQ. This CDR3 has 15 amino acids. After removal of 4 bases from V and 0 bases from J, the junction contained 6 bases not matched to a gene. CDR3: CASSPDRAPNYGYTF. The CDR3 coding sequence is TGCGCCAGCAGCCCTGACAGGGCCCCTAACTATGGCTACACCTTC.

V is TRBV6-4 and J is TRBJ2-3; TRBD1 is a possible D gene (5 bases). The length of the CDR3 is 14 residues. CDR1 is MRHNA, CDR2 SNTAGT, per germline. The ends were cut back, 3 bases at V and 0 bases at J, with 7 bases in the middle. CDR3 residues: CASSEKGSTDTQYF. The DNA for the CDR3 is TGTGCCAGCAGTGAGAAGGGGAGCACAGATACGCAGTATTTT.

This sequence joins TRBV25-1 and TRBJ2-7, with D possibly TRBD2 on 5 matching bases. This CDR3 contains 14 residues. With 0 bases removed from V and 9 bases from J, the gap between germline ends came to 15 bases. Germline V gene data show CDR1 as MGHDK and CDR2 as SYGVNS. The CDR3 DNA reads TGTGCCAGCAGTGAATACCGGGGTCTTACGTCGCAGTACTTC. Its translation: CASSEYRGLTSQYF.

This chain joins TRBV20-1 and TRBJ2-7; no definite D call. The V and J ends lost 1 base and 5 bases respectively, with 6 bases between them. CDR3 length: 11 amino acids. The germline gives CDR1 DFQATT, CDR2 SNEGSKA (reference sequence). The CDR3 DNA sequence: TGCAGTGCTAGAGGTAGCCACGAGCAGTACTTC. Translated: CSARGSHEQYF.

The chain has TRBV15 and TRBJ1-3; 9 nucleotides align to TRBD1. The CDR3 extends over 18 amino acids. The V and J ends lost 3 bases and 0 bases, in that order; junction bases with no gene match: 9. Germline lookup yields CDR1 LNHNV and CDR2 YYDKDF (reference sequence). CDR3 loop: CATSSLGQGANSGNTIYF. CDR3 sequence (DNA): TGTGCCACCAGCAGTCTGGGACAGGGCGCGAACTCTGGAAACACCATATATTTT.

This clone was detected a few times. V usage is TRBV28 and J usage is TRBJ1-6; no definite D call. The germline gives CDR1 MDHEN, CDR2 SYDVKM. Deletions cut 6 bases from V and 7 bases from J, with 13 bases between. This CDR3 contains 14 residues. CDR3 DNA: TGTGCCAGCAGCCGAGCGGCAGCCAATTCACCCCTCCACTTT. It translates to CASSRAAANSPLHF.

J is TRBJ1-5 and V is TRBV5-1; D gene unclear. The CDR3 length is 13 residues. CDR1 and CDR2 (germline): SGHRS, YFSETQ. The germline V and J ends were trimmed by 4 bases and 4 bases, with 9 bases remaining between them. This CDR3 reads CASSPGDNQPQHF. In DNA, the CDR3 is TGCGCCAGCAGCCCCGGGGATAATCAGCCCCAGCATTTT.

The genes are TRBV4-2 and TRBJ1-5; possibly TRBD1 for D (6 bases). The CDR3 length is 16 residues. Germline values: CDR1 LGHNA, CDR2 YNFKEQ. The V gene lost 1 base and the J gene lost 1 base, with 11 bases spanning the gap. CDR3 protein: CASSQAQGTSNQPQHF. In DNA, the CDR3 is TGTGCCAGCAGCCAAGCCCAGGGGACCAGCAATCAGCCCCAGCATTTT.

The DNA of the CDR3 is TGTGCCAGCAGCAAAGGACAAAGGGACAGGGTCGGCTACGAGCAGTACTTC. This codes for CASSKGQRDRVGYEQYF. The chain is built from TRBV21-1 and TRBJ2-7; TRBD1 was called by the table and not checked on the DNA. TRBV21-1 is annotated as a pseudogene. The CDR3 loop spans 17 amino acids.

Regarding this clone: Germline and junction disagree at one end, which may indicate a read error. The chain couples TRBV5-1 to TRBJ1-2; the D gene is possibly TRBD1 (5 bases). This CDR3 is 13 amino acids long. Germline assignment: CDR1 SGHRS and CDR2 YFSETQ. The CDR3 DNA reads TGCGCCAGCAGCTTGGGACAGTCCTATAGCTACACCTTC. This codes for CASSLGQSYSYTF.

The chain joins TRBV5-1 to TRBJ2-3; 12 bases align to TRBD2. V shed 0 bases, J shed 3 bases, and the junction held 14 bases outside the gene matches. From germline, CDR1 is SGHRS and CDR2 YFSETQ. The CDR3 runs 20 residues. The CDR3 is CASSLAKPGLAGLPTDTQYF. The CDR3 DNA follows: TGCGCCAGCAGCTTGGCCAAGCCGGGACTAGCGGGTTTGCCTACAGATACGCAGTATTTT.

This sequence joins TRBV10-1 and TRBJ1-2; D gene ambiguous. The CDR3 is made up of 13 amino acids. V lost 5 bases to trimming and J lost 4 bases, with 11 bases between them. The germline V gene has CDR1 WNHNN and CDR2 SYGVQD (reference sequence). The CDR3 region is CASSPSGTYGYTF. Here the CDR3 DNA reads TGCGCCAGCAGTCCTAGCGGAACCTATGGCTACACCTTC.

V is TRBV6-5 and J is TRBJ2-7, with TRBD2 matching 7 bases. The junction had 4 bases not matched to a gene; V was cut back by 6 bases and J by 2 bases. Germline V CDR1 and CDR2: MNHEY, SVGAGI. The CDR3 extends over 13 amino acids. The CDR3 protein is CASRPRGAYEQYF. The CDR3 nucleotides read TGTGCCAGCAGGCCTCGGGGGGCCTACGAGCAGTACTTC.

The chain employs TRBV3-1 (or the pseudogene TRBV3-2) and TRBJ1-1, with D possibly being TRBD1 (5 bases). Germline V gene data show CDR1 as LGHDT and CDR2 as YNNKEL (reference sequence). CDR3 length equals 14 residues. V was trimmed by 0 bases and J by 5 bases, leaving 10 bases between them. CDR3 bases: TGTGCCAGCAGCCAAGAGGCAGGGAAGACTGAAGCTTTCTTT. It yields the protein CASSQEAGKTEAFF.

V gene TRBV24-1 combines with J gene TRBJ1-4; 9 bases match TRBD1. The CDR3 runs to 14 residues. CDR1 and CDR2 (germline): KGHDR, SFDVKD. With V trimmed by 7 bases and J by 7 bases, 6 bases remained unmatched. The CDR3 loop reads CATSSGTGIEKLFF. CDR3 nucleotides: TGTGCCACCAGCTCCGGGACAGGGATTGAAAAACTGTTTTTT.

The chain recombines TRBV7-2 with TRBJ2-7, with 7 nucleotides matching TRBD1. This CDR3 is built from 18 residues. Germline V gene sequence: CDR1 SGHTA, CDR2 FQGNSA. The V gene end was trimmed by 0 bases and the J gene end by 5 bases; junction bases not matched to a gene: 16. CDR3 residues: CASSLALYWGQPTHEQYF. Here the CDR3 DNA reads TGTGCCAGCAGCTTAGCGCTTTATTGGGGACAGCCAACCCACGAGCAGTACTTC.

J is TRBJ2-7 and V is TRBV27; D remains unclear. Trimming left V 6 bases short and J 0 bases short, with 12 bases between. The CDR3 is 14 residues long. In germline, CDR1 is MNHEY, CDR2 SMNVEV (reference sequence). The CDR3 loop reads CASSTAVNSYEQYF. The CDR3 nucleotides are TGTGCCAGCAGCACGGCGGTGAACTCCTACGAGCAGTACTTC.

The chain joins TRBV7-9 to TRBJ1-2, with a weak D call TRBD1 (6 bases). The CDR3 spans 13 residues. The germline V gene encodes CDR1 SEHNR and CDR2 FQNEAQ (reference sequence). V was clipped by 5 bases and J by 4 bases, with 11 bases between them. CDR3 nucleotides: TGTGCCAGCAGCGTAGACAGGATCTATGGCTACACCTTC. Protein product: CASSVDRIYGYTF.

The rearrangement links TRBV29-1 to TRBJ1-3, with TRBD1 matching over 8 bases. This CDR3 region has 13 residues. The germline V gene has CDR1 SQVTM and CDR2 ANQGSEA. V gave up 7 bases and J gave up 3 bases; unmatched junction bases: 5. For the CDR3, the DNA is TGCAGCGGAGGACAGGGCGGTGGAAACACCATATATTTT. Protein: CSGGQGGGNTIYF.

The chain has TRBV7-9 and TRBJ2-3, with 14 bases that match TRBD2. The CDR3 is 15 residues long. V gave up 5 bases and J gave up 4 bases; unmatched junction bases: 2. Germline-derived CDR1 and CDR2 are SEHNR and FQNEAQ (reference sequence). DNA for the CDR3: TGTGCCAGCAGCCCGGGACTAGCGGGAGCAGATACGCAGTATTTT. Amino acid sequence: CASSPGLAGADTQYF.

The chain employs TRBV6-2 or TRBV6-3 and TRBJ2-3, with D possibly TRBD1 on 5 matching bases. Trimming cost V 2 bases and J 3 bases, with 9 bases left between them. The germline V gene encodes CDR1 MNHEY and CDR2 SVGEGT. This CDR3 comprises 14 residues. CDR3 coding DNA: TGTGCCAGCAGTTACAGGGGAATTACAGATACGCAGTATTTT. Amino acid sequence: CASSYRGITDTQYF.

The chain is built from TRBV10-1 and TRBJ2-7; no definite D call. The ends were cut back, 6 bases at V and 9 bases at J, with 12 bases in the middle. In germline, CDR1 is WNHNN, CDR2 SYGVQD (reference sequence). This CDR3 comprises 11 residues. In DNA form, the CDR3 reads TGCGCCAGCAGCCTACCCCCCATGCAGTACTTC. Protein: CASSLPPMQYF.